This T cell receptor beta chain was recorded in a study of blood T cell repertoires in COVID-19 (dated by TCRdb to 2018 to 2021). Notes on the research overall: The collaborator samples originated in the United States, Italy and Spain and spanned the acute and convalescent phases of COVID-19. The samples were drawn from the first 160 participants of the ongoing ImmuneRACE study and from 950 to 1,500 subjects provided by 6 global collaborators. Deeply sampled blood TCRbeta repertoires from subjects exposed to, actively infected with, or recovered from COVID-19 were included in the dataset. The repertoires were released in a freely available public database meant as a resource for research on the immune response to SARS-CoV-2. Sample metadata almost always included a de-identified subject ID, COVID-19 status, age in years and sex. The material from the prospective study consisted of cDNA or gDNA derived from T cells, B-cell-depleted T cells, or PBMCs. Where available, HLA class I and class II types were obtained from metadata supplied by the sample provider rather than from assay-based typing.

Of note for this clone: It has no known antigen specificity. No base quality values were provided; no much bigger clone lies one nucleotide off.

One collaborating source in Seattle enrolled patients during active infection and followed them longitudinally through the course of disease. Whole blood was collected in K2EDTA tubes by collaborating institutions according to the institutions' own protocols. For TCRbeta analysis, collaborator samples were shipped as frozen whole blood, as isolated PBMCs, or as DNA extracted from either sample type. V and J lose 2 bases and 11 bases, and a span of 18 bases separates them. The CDR3 measures 14 amino acids from cysteine to phenylalanine. Here the CDR3 DNA is all that survives: 42 bases in frame from base 1. CDR1 and CDR2 are read off the germline V gene as MNHEY and SVGAGI. TCRbeta CDR3 regions were amplified from genomic DNA by means of the immunoSEQ Assay, a bias-controlled multiplex PCR. Turning to the authors' computational methods: Nucleated cell counts per sample were estimated from amplification of reference gene primers within the assay. To quantify the absolute abundance of each unique TCRbeta CDR3 rearrangement, sequence reads were collapsed and filtered. For each sample, productive Simpson clonality was calculated as the square root of Simpson's diversity index over productive rearrangements. Entries here come from immuneACCESS through TCRdb and include only in-frame sequences with V and J called. Some clones fail to appear in such tables; in the studies checked, an unresolved V gene covers under half of the shortfall, and the cause of the remainder is unknown. That table gives V, J and clone size, and the DNA gave D and trimming. In this sample the table shows approximately 350,000 clones, approximately 86% of which occur a single time. The top ten hold just over 7% of the sample.

Broad study findings and their caveats: Clinical and demographic metadata were provided uncurated, with the amount varying by source and participant.

Recombination connected TRBV6-5 to TRBJ1-1; TRBD1 could be the D gene, as 5 bases match. The sequenced sample was peripheral blood. The TCR sequence derives from a woman between 55 and 75 years old with COVID-19, enrolled during active disease. The nucleotide sequence is given as TGTGCCAGCAGTTACCTTATAACAGGTTTGAACGCTTTCTTT. Its product reads: CASSYLITGLNAFF.